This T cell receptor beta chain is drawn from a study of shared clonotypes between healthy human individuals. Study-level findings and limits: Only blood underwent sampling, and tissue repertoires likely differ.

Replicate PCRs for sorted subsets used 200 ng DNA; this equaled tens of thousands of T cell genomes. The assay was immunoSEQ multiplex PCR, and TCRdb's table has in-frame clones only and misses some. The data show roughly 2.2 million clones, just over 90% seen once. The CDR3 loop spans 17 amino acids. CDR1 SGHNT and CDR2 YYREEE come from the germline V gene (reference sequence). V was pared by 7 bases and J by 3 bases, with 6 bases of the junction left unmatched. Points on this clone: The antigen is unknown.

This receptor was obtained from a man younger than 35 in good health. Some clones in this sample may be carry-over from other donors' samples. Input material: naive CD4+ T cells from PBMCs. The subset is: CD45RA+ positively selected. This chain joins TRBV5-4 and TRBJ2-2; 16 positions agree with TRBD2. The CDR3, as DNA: TGTGCCAGCTCGGGACTAGCGGGAGGGCCCGACACCGGGGAGCTGTTTTTT. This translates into CASSGLAGGPDTGELFF.